The clone carrying this T cell receptor beta chain was observed a few times. This CDR3 contains 12 residues. Germline V gene sequence: CDR1 SQVTM, CDR2 ANQGSEA. The germline V and J ends were trimmed by 4 bases and 3 bases, with 7 bases remaining between them. This sample stems from a study of shared clonotypes between healthy human individuals. Across the whole study: The donor pool was made up of a couple of women and a few men aged 18 to 49.

Sequencing was performed with immunoSEQ multiplex PCR; in TCRdb, only in-frame clones are kept and a portion is missing. The top ten hold more than 0.1% of the sample, which has some 2,400,000 clones, approximately 94% seen once. The chain combines TRBV29-1 with TRBJ1-5, with D perhaps TRBD1 (5 bases). This clonotype originated in a man between 18 and 29 years old in good health. The sample was naive CD4+ T cells sorted from blood. Subset in this sample: CD45RA+ positively selected. The DNA for the CDR3 is TGCAGCGTTGGACAGCTCAATCAGCCCCAGCATTTT. This sequence encodes CSVGQLNQPQHF.